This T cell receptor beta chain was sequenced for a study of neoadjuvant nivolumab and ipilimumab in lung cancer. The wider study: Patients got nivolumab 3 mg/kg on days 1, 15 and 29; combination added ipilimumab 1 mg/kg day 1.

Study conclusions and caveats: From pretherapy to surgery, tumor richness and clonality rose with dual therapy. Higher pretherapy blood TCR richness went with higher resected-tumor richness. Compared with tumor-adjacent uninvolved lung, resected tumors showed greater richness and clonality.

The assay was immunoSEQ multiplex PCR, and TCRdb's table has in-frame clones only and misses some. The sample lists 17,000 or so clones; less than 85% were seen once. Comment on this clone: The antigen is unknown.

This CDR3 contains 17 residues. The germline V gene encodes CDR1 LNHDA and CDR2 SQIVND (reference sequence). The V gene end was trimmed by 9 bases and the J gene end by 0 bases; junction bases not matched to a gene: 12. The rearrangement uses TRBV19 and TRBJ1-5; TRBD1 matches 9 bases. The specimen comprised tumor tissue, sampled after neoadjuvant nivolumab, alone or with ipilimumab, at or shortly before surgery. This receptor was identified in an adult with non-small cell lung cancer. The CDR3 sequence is CASLSGQGVYSNQPQHF. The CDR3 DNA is TGTGCCAGCCTCTCGGGACAGGGCGTTTATAGCAATCAGCCCCAGCATTTT.